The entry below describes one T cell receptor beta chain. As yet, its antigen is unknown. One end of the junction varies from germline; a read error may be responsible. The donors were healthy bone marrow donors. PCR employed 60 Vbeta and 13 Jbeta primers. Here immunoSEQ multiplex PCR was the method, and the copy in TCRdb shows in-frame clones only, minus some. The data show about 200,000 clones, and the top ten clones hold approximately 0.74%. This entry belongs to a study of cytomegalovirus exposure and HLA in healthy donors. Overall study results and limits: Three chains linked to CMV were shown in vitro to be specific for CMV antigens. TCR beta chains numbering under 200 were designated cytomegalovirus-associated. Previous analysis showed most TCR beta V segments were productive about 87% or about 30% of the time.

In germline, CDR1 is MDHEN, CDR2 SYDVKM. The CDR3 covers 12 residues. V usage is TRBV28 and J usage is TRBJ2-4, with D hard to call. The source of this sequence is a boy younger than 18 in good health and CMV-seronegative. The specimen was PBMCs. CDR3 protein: CASSLVANLQYF. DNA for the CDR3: TGTGCCAGCAGTTTGGTGGCAAACCTTCAGTACTTC. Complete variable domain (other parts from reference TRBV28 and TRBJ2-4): DVKVTQSSRYLVKRTGEKVFLECVQDMDHENMFWYRQDPGLGLRLIYFSYDVKMKEKGDIPEGYSVSREKKERFSLILESASTNQTSMYLCASSLVANLQYFGAGTRLSVL.